These 8 T cell receptor beta chains came from one sample sequenced in a study of blood T cell repertoires in COVID-19. Measured with immunoSEQ multiplex PCR; TCRdb has only the in-frame clones, and not every one. The sample lists 120,000 to 150,000 clones, 82% occurring once. The sample was peripheral blood. These receptors all stem from a human donor with acute or convalescent COVID-19. The donor label of this sample is uncertain.

The chain recombines TRBV18 with TRBJ1-2, with 7 bases that match TRBD1. This CDR3 spans 16 amino acids. Germline lookup yields CDR1 KGHSH and CDR2 LQKENI. The V and J ends lost 0 bases and 4 bases, in that order; junction bases with no gene match: 8. CDR3 nucleotides: TGTGCCAGCTCACCACCTACAGGGGCCTCGATCTATGGCTACACCTTC. Its translation: CASSPPTGASIYGYTF.

The J gene is TRBJ2-7, the V gene TRBV5-4, with 10 nucleotides matching TRBD1. J gave up 5 bases and V 4 bases, and 3 bases lay outside the gene matches. Germline V lookup: CDR1 SGHNT, CDR2 YYREEE (reference sequence). The CDR3 contains 13 residues. Here the CDR3 DNA reads TGTGCCAGCAGCCGGGACAGGGGAAACGAGCAGTACTTC. It encodes CASSRDRGNEQYF. The whole variable domain, filled in from reference TRBV5-4 and TRBJ2-7, reads ETGVTQSPTHLIKTRGQQVTLRCSSQSGHNTVSWYQQALGQGPQFIFQYYREEENGRGNFPPRFSGLQFPNYSSELNVNALELDDSALYLCASSRDRGNEQYFGPGTRLTVT.

This clone was counted a few times. The V call is TRBV6-2 or TRBV6-3, the J call TRBJ2-5; 7 bases line up with TRBD2. The CDR3 loop spans 17 amino acids. Germline trimming cut 1 base from V and 9 bases from J; bases unmatched to any gene: 17. Germline V CDR1 and CDR2: MNHEY, SVGEGT. This CDR3 reads CASSYFFLAAAPEAQYF. The CDR3 DNA sequence: TGTGCCAGCAGTTACTTTTTCCTAGCGGCGGCCCCGGAGGCCCAGTACTTC.

This chain uses TRBV4-2 with TRBJ1-3; 7 bases match TRBD1. V was clipped by 0 bases and J by 0 bases; unmatched bases: 11. Per the germline V gene, CDR1 is LGHNA and CDR2 is YNFKEQ. The CDR3 totals 19 residues. This chain's CDR3 is CASSQERGQTGRSGNTIYF. The CDR3 region has the DNA TGTGCCAGCAGCCAAGAAAGGGGTCAGACAGGGCGCTCTGGAAACACCATATATTTT.

The chain is built from TRBV3-1 (or the pseudogene TRBV3-2) and TRBJ1-2, with unresolved D. The CDR3 runs to 14 residues. Deletions cut 1 base from V and 8 bases from J, with 14 bases between. Germline CDR1 and CDR2: LGHDT and YNNKEL (reference sequence). CDR3 sequence reads: CASSQGRNSRGYTF. CDR3 nucleotide sequence: TGTGCCAGCAGCCAAGGACGGAACAGCCGAGGCTACACCTTC.

V is TRBV19 and J is TRBJ1-5, with TRBD1 matching 7 bases. V gave up 6 bases and J gave up 7 bases; unmatched junction bases: 6. Germline loops: CDR1 LNHDA, CDR2 SQIVND (reference sequence). The CDR3 runs to 13 residues. DNA for the CDR3: TGTGCCAGTAGCCGGGACAGTGAACAGCCCCAGCATTTT. Amino acid sequence: CASSRDSEQPQHF.

V and J are TRBV12-3 or TRBV12-4 and TRBJ2-7, with a weak D call TRBD1 (6 bases). The CDR3 covers 12 residues. Trimming took off 2 bases at V and 9 bases at J, with 11 bases between the two ends. The CDR3 DNA follows: TGTGCCAGCAGTTTAACAGGGAGCAGGCAGTACTTC. Translated, it gives CASSLTGSRQYF.

Only one count was recorded for this clone. This chain connects TRBV29-1 to TRBJ2-5; tentatively, D is TRBD2 (6 bases). CDR3 length: 11 residues. V gave up 6 bases and J gave up 3 bases, with 8 bases separating them. Germline V gene lookup returns CDR1 SQVTM and CDR2 ANQGSEA. As DNA, the CDR3 is TGCAGCGTGGGGAGGAAAGAGACCCAGTACTTC. Translation: CSVGRKETQYF.